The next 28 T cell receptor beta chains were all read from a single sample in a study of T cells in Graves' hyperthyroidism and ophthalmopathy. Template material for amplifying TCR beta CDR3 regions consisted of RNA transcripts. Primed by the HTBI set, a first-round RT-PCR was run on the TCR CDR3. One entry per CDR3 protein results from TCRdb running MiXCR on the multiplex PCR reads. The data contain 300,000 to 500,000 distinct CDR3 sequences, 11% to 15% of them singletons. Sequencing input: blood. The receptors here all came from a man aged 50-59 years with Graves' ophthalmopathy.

The CDR3 nucleotides are TGTGCCAGCAGCGAAACAGCGGGGACCTACTTC. Translated: CASSETAGTYF. The chain carries TRBV6-1 and TRBJ2-5; 7 bases line up with TRBD2. V trimming: 6 bases; J trimming: 14 bases; junction bases outside the gene matches: 9. The CDR3 covers 11 residues. The germline V gene has CDR1 MNHNS and CDR2 SASEGT.

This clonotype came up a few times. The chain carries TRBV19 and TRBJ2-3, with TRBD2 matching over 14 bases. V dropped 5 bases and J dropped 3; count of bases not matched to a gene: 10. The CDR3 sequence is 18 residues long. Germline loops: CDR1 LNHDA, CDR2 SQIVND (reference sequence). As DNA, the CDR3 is TGTGCCAGTAGTTCGACCGGGACTAGCGGGAGTTCAACAGATACGCAGTATTTT. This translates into CASSSTGTSGSSTDTQYF.

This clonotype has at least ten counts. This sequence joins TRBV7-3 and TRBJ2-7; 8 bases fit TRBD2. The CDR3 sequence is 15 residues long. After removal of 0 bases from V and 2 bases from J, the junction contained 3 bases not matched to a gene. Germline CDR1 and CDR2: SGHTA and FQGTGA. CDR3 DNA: TGTGCCAGCAGCTTAACCAGCGGGGGTCCCTACGAGCAGTACTTC. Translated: CASSLTSGGPYEQYF.

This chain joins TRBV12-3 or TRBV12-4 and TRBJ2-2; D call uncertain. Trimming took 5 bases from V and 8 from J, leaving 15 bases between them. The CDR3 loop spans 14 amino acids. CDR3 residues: CASSEDPAPGELFF. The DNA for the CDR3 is TGTGCCAGCAGTGAAGACCCCGCACCGGGGGAGCTGTTTTTT.

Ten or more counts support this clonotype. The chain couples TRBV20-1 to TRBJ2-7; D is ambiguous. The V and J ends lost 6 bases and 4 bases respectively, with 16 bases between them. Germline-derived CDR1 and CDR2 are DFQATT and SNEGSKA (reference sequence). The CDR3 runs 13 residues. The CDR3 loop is CSALNPRAYEQYF. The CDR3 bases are TGCAGTGCCCTCAACCCCAGAGCGTACGAGCAGTACTTC.

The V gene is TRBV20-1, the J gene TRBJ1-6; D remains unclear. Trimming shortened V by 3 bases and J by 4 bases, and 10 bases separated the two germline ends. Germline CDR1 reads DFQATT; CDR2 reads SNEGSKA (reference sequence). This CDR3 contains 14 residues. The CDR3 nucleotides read TGCAGTGCTAGTCGGTCGGCATATAATTCACCCCTCCACTTT. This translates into CSASRSAYNSPLHF.

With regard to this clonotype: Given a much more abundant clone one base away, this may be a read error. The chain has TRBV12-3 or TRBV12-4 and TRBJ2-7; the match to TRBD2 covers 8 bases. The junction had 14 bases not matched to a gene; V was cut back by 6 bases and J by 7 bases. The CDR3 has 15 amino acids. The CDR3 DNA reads TGTGCCAGCAGCTATACCGGGACTAGTCGTAATGAGCAGTACTTC. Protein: CASSYTGTSRNEQYF.

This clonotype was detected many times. CDR3 coding DNA: TGTGCCTGGAGTATGAGGGGTCGTAATCAGCCCCAGCATTTT. Amino acid sequence: CAWSMRGRNQPQHF. The chain links TRBV30 to TRBJ1-5; the D gene is possibly TRBD1 (5 bases). The CDR3 covers 14 residues. Germline V gives CDR1 GTSNPN, CDR2 SVGIG (reference sequence). Between the trimmed V and J ends, which lost 2 bases and 4 bases, there was a span of 12 bases.

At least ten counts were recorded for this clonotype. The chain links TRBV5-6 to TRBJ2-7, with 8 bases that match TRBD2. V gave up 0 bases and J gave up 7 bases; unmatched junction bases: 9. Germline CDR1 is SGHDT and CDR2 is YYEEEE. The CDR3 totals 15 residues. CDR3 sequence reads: CASSLGLAPATEQYF. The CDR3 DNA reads TGTGCCAGCAGCTTGGGACTAGCGCCAGCTACGGAGCAGTACTTC. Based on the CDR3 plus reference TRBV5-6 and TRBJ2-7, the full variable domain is DAGVTQSPTHLIKTRGQQVTLRCSPKSGHDTVSWYQQALGQGPQFIFQYYEEEERQRGNFPDRFSGHQFPNYSSELNVNALLLGDSALYLCASSLGLAPATEQYFGPGTRLTVT.

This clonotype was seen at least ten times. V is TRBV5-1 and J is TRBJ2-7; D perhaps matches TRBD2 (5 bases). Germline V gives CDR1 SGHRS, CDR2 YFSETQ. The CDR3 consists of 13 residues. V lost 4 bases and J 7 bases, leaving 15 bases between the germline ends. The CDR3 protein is CASSGGTPGEQYF. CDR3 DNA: TGCGCCAGCAGCGGAGGAACTCCTGGGGAGCAGTACTTC.

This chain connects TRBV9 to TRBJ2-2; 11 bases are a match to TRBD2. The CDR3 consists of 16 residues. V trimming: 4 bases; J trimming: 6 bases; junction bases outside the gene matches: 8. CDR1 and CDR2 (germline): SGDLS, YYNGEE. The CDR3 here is CASSRGTSGRPGELFF. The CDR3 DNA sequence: TGTGCCAGCAGCCGGGGTACTAGCGGGAGACCCGGGGAGCTGTTTTTT.

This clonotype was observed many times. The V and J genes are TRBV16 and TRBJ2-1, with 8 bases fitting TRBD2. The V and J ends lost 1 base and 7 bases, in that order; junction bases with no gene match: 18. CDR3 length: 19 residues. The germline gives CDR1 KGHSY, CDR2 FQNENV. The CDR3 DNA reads TGTGCCAGCAGCCAATTCCAAGCTAGGACTAGCAGTAGACTTAATGAGCAGTTCTTC. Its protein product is CASSQFQARTSSRLNEQFF.

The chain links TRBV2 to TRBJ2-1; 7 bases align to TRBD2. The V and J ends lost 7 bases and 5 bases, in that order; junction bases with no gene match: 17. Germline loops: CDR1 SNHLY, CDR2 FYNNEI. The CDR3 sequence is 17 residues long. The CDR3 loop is CASTPPGWGLSDNEQFF. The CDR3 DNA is TGTGCCAGCACTCCACCCGGATGGGGACTAAGTGACAATGAGCAGTTCTTC.

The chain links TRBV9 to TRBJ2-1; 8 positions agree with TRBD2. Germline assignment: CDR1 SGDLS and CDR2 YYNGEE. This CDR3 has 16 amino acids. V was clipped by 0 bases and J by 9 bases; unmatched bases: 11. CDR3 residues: CASSVGGASGYFEQFF. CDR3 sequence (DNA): TGTGCCAGCAGCGTAGGGGGGGCTAGCGGGTACTTTGAGCAGTTCTTC.

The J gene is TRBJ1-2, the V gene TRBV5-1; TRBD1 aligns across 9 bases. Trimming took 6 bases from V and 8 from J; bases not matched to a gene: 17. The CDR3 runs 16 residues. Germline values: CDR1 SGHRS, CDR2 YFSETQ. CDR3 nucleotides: TGCGCCAGCAACGAATTTGCTGACGGGACAGGGAACGGCTACACCTTC. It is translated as CASNEFADGTGNGYTF.

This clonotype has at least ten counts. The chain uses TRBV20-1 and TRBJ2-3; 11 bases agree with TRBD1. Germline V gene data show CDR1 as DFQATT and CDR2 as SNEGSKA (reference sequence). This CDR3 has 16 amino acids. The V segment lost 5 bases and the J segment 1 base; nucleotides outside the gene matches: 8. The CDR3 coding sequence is TGCAGTGCTGGACAGGGGGCCCTTGCTCGCACAGATACGCAGTATTTT. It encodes CSAGQGALARTDTQYF.

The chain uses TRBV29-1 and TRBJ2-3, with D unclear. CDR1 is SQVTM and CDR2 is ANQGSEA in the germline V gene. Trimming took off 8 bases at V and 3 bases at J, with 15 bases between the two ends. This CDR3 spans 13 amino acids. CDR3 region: CSPRGLGTDTQYF. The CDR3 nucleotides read TGCAGCCCACGAGGTTTGGGAACAGATACGCAGTATTTT.

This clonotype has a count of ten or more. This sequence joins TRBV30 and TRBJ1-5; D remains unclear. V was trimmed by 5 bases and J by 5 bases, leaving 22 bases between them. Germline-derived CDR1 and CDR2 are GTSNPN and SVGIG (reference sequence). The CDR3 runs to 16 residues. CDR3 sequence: CAWAGGAGNQHQPQHF. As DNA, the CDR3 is TGTGCCTGGGCTGGCGGTGCAGGCAACCAACATCAGCCCCAGCATTTT.

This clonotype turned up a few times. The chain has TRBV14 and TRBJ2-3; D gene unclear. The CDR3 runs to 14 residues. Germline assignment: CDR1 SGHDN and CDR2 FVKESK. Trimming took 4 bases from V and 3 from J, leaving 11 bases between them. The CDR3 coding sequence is TGTGCCAGCAGCCCCCGGACCGAAACAGATACGCAGTATTTT. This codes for CASSPRTETDTQYF.

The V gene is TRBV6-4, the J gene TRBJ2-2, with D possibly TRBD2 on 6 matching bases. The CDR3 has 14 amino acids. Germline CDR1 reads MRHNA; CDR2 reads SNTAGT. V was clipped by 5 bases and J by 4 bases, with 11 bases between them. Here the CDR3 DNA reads TGTGCCAGCAGTTCGGGGGTCACCACCGGGGAGCTGTTTTTT. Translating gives CASSSGVTTGELFF.

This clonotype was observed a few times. The CDR3 region has the DNA TGTGCCTGGAGTTTGGGGGCTGGTGGCTACACCTTC. This codes for CAWSLGAGGYTF. The chain combines TRBV30 with TRBJ1-2, with D perhaps matching TRBD1 (6 bases). Germline assignment: CDR1 GTSNPN and CDR2 SVGIG (reference sequence). This CDR3 is 12 amino acids long. V gave up 2 bases and J gave up 7 bases, with 11 bases separating them.

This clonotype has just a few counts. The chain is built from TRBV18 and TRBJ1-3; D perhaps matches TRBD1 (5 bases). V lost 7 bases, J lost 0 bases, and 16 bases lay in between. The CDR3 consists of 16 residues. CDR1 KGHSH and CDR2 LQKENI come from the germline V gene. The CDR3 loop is CASLPTRDYSGNTIYF. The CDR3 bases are TGTGCCAGCTTACCCACCCGGGACTACTCTGGAAACACCATATATTTT.

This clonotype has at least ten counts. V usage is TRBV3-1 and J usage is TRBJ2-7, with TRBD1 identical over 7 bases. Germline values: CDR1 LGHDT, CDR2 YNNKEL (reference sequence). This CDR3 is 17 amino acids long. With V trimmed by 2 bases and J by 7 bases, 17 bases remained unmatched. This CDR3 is CASSQRGTLKDRREQYF. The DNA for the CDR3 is TGTGCCAGCAGCCAACGGGGTACCCTGAAGGACAGGCGGGAGCAGTACTTC.

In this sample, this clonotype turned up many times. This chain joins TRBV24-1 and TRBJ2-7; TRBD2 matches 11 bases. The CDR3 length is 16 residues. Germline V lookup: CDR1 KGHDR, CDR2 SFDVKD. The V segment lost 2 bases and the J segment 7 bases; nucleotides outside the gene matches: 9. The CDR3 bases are TGTGCCACCAGTGATTCGGGGACTAGCGGCGGAAGGGAGCAGTACTTC. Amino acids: CATSDSGTSGGREQYF.

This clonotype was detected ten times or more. The CDR3 here is CASSSAAGGPYEQFF. The CDR3 nucleotides read TGTGCCAGCAGCTCAGCAGCGGGAGGGCCGTATGAGCAGTTCTTC. The rearrangement joins TRBV11-2 to TRBJ2-1, with 10 bases aligning to TRBD2. The CDR3 covers 15 residues. V dropped 4 bases and J dropped 8; count of bases not matched to a gene: 8. CDR1 and CDR2 (germline): SGHAT, FQNNGV.

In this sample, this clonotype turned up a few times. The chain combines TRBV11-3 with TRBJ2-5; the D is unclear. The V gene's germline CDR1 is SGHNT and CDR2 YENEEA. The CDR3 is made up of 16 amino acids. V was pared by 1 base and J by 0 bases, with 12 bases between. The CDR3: CASSLAAARYQETQYF. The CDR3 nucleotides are TGTGCCAGCAGCTTAGCGGCAGCAAGGTACCAAGAGACCCAGTACTTC.

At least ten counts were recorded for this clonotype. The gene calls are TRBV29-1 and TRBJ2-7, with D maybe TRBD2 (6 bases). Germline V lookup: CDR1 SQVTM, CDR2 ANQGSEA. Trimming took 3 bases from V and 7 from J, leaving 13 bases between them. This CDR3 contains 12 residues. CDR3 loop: CSVERGPREQYF. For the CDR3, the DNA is TGCAGCGTTGAGCGGGGACCCAGGGAGCAGTACTTC.

CDR3: CASRKNGDDTQYF. CDR3 DNA: TGTGCCAGCAGGAAAAACGGGGATGATACGCAGTATTTT. This sequence joins TRBV7-9 and TRBJ2-3, with a possible D match to TRBD2 (5 bases). This CDR3 is 13 amino acids long. CDR1 is SEHNR, CDR2 FQNEAQ, per germline (reference sequence). Trimming took 6 bases from V and 6 from J, leaving 13 bases between them.